This T cell receptor beta chain was recovered during a study of blood T cells in healthy people across ages. Across the whole study: Through template switching, about one barcoded beta molecule was captured per two T cells, as measured in model experiments.

Primers used in a second PCR of about 7 to 12 cycles were a sample-barcoded 5' primer and a J-beta primer mix. Each CDR3 protein is one row after TCRdb ran MiXCR on the 5' RACE reads. Among 700,000 to 1,000,000 distinct CDR3 sequences listed, 40% to 50% were seen once. As concerns this clonotype: What it binds is unknown.

Drawing of peripheral blood yielded roughly 9.8 milliliters from each donor. Samples had at least 7 million PBMCs isolated from them. General study results and limits: Relative to aged donors, long-lived donors carried more naive CD4+ cells and displayed higher diversity.

The source is a man aged 60 to 75 in good health. Material for sequencing was blood.

CDR3: CASSQINSRVTEPQHF. The CDR3 DNA reads TGCGCCAGCAGCCAGATCAACTCCAGGGTCACGGAGCCCCAGCATTTT. The chain combines TRBV4-3 with TRBJ1-5, with D tentatively TRBD1 (5 bases). CDR1 is LGHNA and CDR2 is YSLEER in the germline V gene. V lost 3 bases and J 8 bases, leaving 20 bases between the germline ends. The CDR3 runs to 16 residues.